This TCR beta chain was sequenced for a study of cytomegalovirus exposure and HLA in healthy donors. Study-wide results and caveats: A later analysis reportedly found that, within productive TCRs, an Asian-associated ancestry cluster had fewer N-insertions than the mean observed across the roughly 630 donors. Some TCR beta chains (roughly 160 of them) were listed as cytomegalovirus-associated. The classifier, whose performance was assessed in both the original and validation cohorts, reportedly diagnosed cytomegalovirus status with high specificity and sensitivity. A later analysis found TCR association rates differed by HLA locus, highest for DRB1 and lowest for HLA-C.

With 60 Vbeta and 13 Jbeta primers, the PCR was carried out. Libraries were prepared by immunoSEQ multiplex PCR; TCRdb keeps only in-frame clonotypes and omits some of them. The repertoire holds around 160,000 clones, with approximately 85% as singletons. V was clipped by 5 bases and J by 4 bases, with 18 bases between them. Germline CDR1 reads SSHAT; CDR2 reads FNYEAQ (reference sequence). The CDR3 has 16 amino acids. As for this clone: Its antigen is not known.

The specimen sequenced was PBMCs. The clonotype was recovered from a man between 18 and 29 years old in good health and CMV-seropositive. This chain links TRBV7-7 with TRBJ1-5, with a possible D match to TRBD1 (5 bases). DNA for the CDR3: TGTGCCAGCAGCCCTGTAGGGGCAGGACGTAATCAGCCCCAGCATTTT. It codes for CASSPVGAGRNQPQHF.